This is a list of T cell receptor beta chains from one sample in a study of CD8 T cells in ankylosing spondylitis. One entry per CDR3 protein, called by TCRdb with MiXCR from the 5' RACE reads. The data show about 250,000 distinct CDR3 sequences, over 15% seen once. The sample consisted of blood, either unsorted or a sorted T cell fraction (not recorded which). The source of these receptors is a male donor with ankylosing spondylitis or in good health (not recorded which). Each CDR3 is given with its conserved first and last residue. A D gene is named only where the DNA matches it firmly. Expanded clones are given a class, and other clones once, few, many or no size at all.

TRBV3-1,NA,NA,TRBJ2-2,CASSQDQLQTTGELFF,TGTGCCAGCAGCCAAGATCAGTTACAGACCACCGGGGAGCTGTTTTTT
TRBV6-5,NA,NA,TRBJ2-7,CASSYSMGAGVSYEQYF,TGTGCCAGCAGTTACTCGATGGGCGCCGGGGTCTCCTACGAGCAGTACTTC
TRBV6-5,TRBD2,many,TRBJ2-3,CASSYSGLAVGTDTQYF,TGTGCCAGCAGTTACTCAGGACTAGCGGTGGGCACAGATACGCAGTATTTT
TRBV20-1,TRBD2,many,TRBJ2-1,CSARTSGPLDEQFF,TGCAGTGCGCGGACTAGCGGCCCCCTGGATGAGCAGTTCTTC
TRBV14,NA,few,TRBJ2-1,CASSLSEGPRDEQFF,TGTGCCAGCAGCCTCAGTGAGGGTCCGCGAGATGAGCAGTTCTTC
TRBV20-1,NA,few,TRBJ2-3,CSAMGRYTDTQYF,TGCAGTGCTATGGGCAGGTACACAGATACGCAGTATTTT
TRBV5-1,NA,many,TRBJ2-1,CASSLSFGPNNEQFF,TGCGCCAGCAGCCTCTCTTTTGGCCCAAACAATGAGCAGTTCTTC
TRBV4-1,NA,NA,TRBJ2-4,CASSPGVIRAKNIQYF,TGCGCCAGCAGCCCTGGGGTCATTCGTGCCAAAAACATTCAGTACTTC
TRBV5-5,NA,few,TRBJ2-2,CASSESGDHTGELFF,TGTGCCAGCAGCGAAAGCGGAGACCACACCGGGGAGCTGTTTTTT
TRBV20-1,TRBD1,NA,TRBJ2-7,CSARDGQGVKVWSYEQYF,TGCAGTGCTAGAGATGGACAGGGAGTAAAGGTTTGGTCCTACGAGCAGTACTTC
TRBV27,NA,NA,TRBJ2-2,CASSLSMASTGELFF,TGTGCCAGCAGTTTATCGATGGCCTCCACCGGGGAGCTGTTTTTT
TRBV7-2,TRBD2,few,TRBJ2-7,CASSGTSDPYEQYF,TGTGCCAGCAGTGGGACTAGCGACCCCTACGAGCAGTACTTC
TRBV20-1,NA,few,TRBJ1-1,CSAVRNTEAFF,TGCAGTGCTGTAAGGAACACTGAAGCTTTCTTT
TRBV9,NA,few,TRBJ2-1,CASSARASSPEQFF,TGTGCCAGCAGCGCCCGCGCGTCTTCCCCTGAGCAGTTCTTC
TRBV6-2/TRBV6-3,TRBD1,few,TRBJ1-5,CASSRYSPGQRSNQPQHF,TGTGCCAGCAGTCGATACAGTCCGGGACAGCGGAGCAATCAGCCCCAGCATTTT
TRBV29-1,TRBD2,NA,TRBJ2-5,CSVVAPDWLAGGETQYF,TGCAGCGTCGTTGCCCCGGACTGGCTAGCGGGAGGAGAGACCCAGTACTTC
TRBV12-3/TRBV12-4,NA,NA,TRBJ2-7,CASTFTGIDYEQYF,TGTGCCAGCACGTTCACGGGAATCGACTACGAGCAGTACTTC
TRBV20-1,NA,few,TRBJ1-3,CSARVGSGNTIYF,TGCAGTGCTAGAGTCGGCAGTGGAAACACCATATATTTT
TRBV4-1,NA,NA,TRBJ1-2,CASSHPRGTETNYGYTF,TGCGCCAGCAGCCATCCCAGAGGGACCGAAACTAACTATGGCTACACCTTC
TRBV4-1,NA,many,TRBJ2-1,CASSQGQGGNEQFF,TGCGCCAGCAGCCAAGGACAGGGAGGCAATGAGCAGTTCTTC
TRBV12-3/TRBV12-4,TRBD2,NA,TRBJ2-7,CASSTSVGGEQYF,TGTGCCAGCAGTACTAGCGTGGGGGGGGAGCAGTACTTC
TRBV5-1,NA,few,TRBJ1-1,CASRSPAENTEAFF,TGCGCCAGCCGCTCCCCGGCGGAGAACACTGAAGCTTTCTTT
TRBV7-8,NA,few,TRBJ2-1,CASSSLGRDNEQFF,TGTGCCAGCAGCTCCCTCGGACGGGACAATGAGCAGTTCTTC
TRBV29-1,NA,NA,TRBJ1-1,CSVWDGMNTEAFF,TGCAGCGTTTGGGACGGTATGAACACTGAAGCTTTCTTT
TRBV6-5,TRBD2,once,TRBJ2-7,CASISAGGDYEQYF,TGTGCCAGCATTTCAGCGGGAGGGGACTACGAGCAGTACTTC
TRBV6-5,NA,NA,TRBJ2-5,CASSYASDETQYF,TGTGCCAGCAGTTACGCAAGCGATGAGACCCAGTACTTC
TRBV29-1,TRBD1,many,TRBJ1-1,CSVDRRTGTGHTEAFF,TGCAGCGTTGACCGTAGGACGGGGACAGGGCACACTGAAGCTTTCTTT
TRBV5-1,TRBD2,NA,TRBJ2-1,CASSLEAGAYNEQFF,TGCGCCAGCAGCTTGGAAGCGGGAGCCTACAATGAGCAGTTCTTC
TRBV29-1,TRBD2,few,TRBJ2-1,CSVGGTSGRDLYNEQFF,TGCAGCGTTGGCGGGACTAGCGGGAGGGACCTTTACAATGAGCAGTTCTTC
TRBV20-1,TRBD2,few,TRBJ2-3,CSASLATRTDTQYF,TGCAGTGCTTCACTAGCGACCCGCACAGATACGCAGTATTTT
TRBV4-3,NA,few,TRBJ2-6,CASSTEGMSGANVLTF,TGCGCCAGCAGCACCGAGGGGATGTCTGGGGCCAACGTCCTGACTTTC
TRBV7-8,TRBD2,NA,TRBJ2-7,CASSPSGSFYEQYF,TGTGCCAGCAGCCCCAGCGGGAGTTTCTACGAGCAGTACTTC
TRBV27,NA,few,TRBJ2-5,CASSLTGVETQYF,TGTGCCAGCAGTTTGACGGGGGTAGAGACCCAGTACTTC
TRBV27,NA,NA,TRBJ1-2,CASGRSYGYTF,TGTGCCAGTGGACGTTCCTATGGCTACACCTTC
TRBV10-3,TRBD2,NA,TRBJ2-3,CAIRETSNLIDTQYF,TGTGCCATCAGAGAGACTAGCAACCTCATAGATACGCAGTATTTT
TRBV7-9,TRBD2,NA,TRBJ2-1,CASSLIAGSYNEQFF,TGTGCCAGCAGCTTGATAGCGGGATCCTACAATGAGCAGTTCTTC
TRBV20-1,TRBD2,NA,TRBJ2-7,CSARASGGHPPYEQYF,TGCAGTGCTAGAGCCTCGGGGGGGCACCCCCCCTACGAGCAGTACTTC
TRBV29-1,NA,NA,TRBJ1-2,CSARAGDYGYTF,TGCAGCGCCCGGGCGGGCGACTATGGCTACACCTTC
TRBV20-1,TRBD2,NA,TRBJ2-2,CSARASGRLGNTGELFF,TGCAGTGCTAGAGCTAGCGGGAGATTGGGGAACACCGGGGAGCTGTTTTTT
TRBV20-1,NA,few,TRBJ2-7,CSARPPGLRLTYEQYF,TGCAGTGCTAGACCACCGGGACTTCGACTGACCTACGAGCAGTACTTC
TRBV12-3/TRBV12-4,NA,few,TRBJ1-4,CASSLGSTGREGEKLFF,TGTGCCAGCAGTTTAGGGTCGACAGGCCGGGAAGGTGAAAAACTGTTTTTT
TRBV29-1,NA,NA,TRBJ1-2,CSVEGMEDGYTF,TGCAGCGTTGAAGGAATGGAGGATGGCTACACCTTC
TRBV20-1,TRBD2,few,TRBJ2-7,CSARSGTSGTYEQYF,TGCAGTGCTAGGTCCGGGACTAGCGGGACCTACGAGCAGTACTTC
TRBV27,NA,few,TRBJ2-1,CASSSGVYEQFF,TGTGCCAGCAGCAGTGGGGTGTATGAGCAGTTCTTC